The present TCR beta chain was sequenced within a study of cytomegalovirus exposure and HLA in healthy donors (TCRdb year 2017). With respect to the entire study: According to an earlier analysis of around 600 of the donors, about 180 million T cells yielded roughly 110 million unique TCR beta sequences and about 300 Gb of sequence data. About 320 gigabases of sequencing data and approximately 85 million unique TCR sequences were included in an early release covering about 600 HLA-typed donors. Among the roughly 430 genotyped donors, approximately 82% belonged to the genetic ancestry cluster associated with self-reported Caucasian donors. The study aimed to test whether signatures of past pathogen exposure could be identified by cataloging public T cell receptors. Using immunosequencing, the study profiled T cell repertoires from approximately 700 subjects and related those repertoires to cytomegalovirus serostatus. Along with the roughly 670-subject first cohort, a separate validation cohort of over 90 different subjects was used. To predict cytomegalovirus infection status, the study combined high-throughput TCR immunosequencing, statistical association of individual TCRs with disease status, and machine learning. To study patterns of TCR occurrence, a later analysis re-analyzed previously published TCR beta repertoires from 650 to 750 donors and added high-resolution HLA genotyping. The later analysis used no new phenotypic data to find candidate immune exposures, relying instead on TCR beta sequences and their occurrence across donors. An earlier analysis of around 540 of the donors applied high-throughput TCR beta sequencing to assess whether each TCR beta V gene segment acted as functional or pseudogenic. Donor age, sex, ethnicity and CMV serostatus were compiled together with the repertoire data. Genome-wide SNP genotypes for about 55% of the 666 donors were used in a later genetic analysis, which treated that subset as a discovery cohort. All discovery cohort repertoires had been generated on a single sequencing platform. Both class I and class II loci were covered by HLA typing, at four-digit resolution. Typing coverage varied by locus: roughly 620-640 donors for A, B, C, DRB1 and DQB1; approximately 500 for DQA1; 606 for DPA1; approximately 470 for DPB1. Roughly five DR-DQ haplotypes were handled as single units for association and clustering, since linkage in the cohort was strong. Among some 400 genotyped donors of the cohort, an average of roughly 230,000 unique TCR beta nucleotide sequences was sequenced per donor, of which roughly 17% were non-productive. Findings and caveats that apply to the study as a whole: Only TCR beta chains were sequenced in this cohort, and the absence of alpha or paired-chain data limited detectable features. Linkage disequilibrium might explain the correlated functional status among segregating V segments, but an unknown experimental factor could not be excluded. In an earlier analysis of 500 to 650 of the donors, most TCR beta V segments appeared in productive rearrangements about 87% or about 30% of the time, broadly matching IMGT annotations. The authors suggested that the approach could potentially be generalized to other disease states and immunological phenotypes. The only immune exposure information available for the cohort was CMV serostatus. Most CMV-associated TCR beta chains appeared to be HLA-restricted in a later analysis, and the HLA associations seemed to be driven largely by CMV exposure. While some public TCRs were present in many individuals, most TCR sequences turned up only very rarely across donors. Specific HLA alleles were associated with 16,951 TCR beta sequences at a false discovery rate of 0.05 in a later analysis. Because counts were too low, 15 to 20 rarely observed V segments, including chromosome 9 orphons, were excluded from the earlier analysis of several hundred of the donors. When HLA alleles, especially DR and DQ, strongly co-occurred, TCR associations were difficult to assign to individual alleles. A later genetic analysis associated a missense DCLRE1C variant with V-gene and J-gene trimming of TCR beta chains, and an independent cohort replicated the association. Sequencing depth was assumed to be roughly uniform across donors in the presence/absence analyses, though that assumption may not hold. The classifier was reported to diagnose cytomegalovirus status with high specificity and sensitivity in both the original and validation cohorts. Some IMGT-functional V segments, including TRBV6-2 and TRBV6-3, could not be told apart with the 87-base-pair reads, so those segments were excluded. Because some donors lacked HLA typing at each locus, the association tests relied only on the typed subset. In the study, 150 to 200 TCR beta chains were listed as associated with cytomegalovirus. A further reported finding was that TCR beta sequences accurately predicted the HLA-A and HLA-B alleles for most subjects in the first cohort. A later analysis found that TCR association rates varied across HLA loci, with DRB1 alleles showing the most associated TCRs and HLA-C alleles the fewest. In a later analysis, several top co-occurrence clusters were reported to appear linked to parvovirus B19, influenza, CMV and Epstein-Barr virus. A group of highly shared sequence variants was considered likely to be a technical artifact of the sequencing pipeline. In vitro tests confirmed that three of the cytomegalovirus-associated TCR beta chains recognize cytomegalovirus antigens. In a later analysis, HLA-associated TCR beta chains showed more clonal expansion and lower generation probabilities than non-associated chains that were equally common. In a later genetic analysis, fewer N-insertions in productive TCRs were reported among donors in an Asian-associated ancestry cluster than the roughly 700-donor mean.

V is pared back by 8 bases and J by 0 bases, with 14 bases lying between the germline termini. The CDR3 contains 15 residues, cysteine and phenylalanine counted. The sequence is cut down to CDR3 DNA, 45 bases in frame from base 1. The CDR1 and CDR2 encoded by the germline V gene are SGHAT and FQNNGV. The cohort consisted of hundreds of healthy bone marrow donors. All cohort members were sampled while nominally healthy, although unrecorded immune exposures were likely present. The donor was CMV seronegative and was included in the group of several hundred seronegative cohort members. Every donor gave a peripheral blood sample, and the peripheral blood mononuclear cells from that sample were used for TCR beta sequencing. The Qiagen DNeasy Blood Extraction Kit was used to extract genomic DNA from the blood cell samples. The library relied on the immunoSEQ multiplex PCR assay. For the multiplex PCR, a mixture combining 60 forward primers for TCR Vbeta segments and 13 reverse primers for TCR Jbeta segments was used. Amplification of the CDR3 region of rearranged TCR beta genes was performed with a multiplex PCR assay on genomic DNA. Amplified TCR beta libraries were sequenced as 87-base-pair reads on the Illumina HiSeq System. In the paper's pipeline: A later analysis tallied 80 million to 95 million unique TCR beta chains across the 666 repertoires, and about 10 million of those chains were shared by two or more donors. A nearest-neighbor algorithm error-corrected the raw reads and collapsed the reads into unique sequences, merging closely related sequences to remove PCR and sequencing errors. Alignment of CDR3 sequences to IMGT reference sequences was used to assign V, D and J gene segments. For a sequence to be retained, at least a six-nucleotide match to both a V gene segment and a J gene segment was required. Rearrangements were classified as productive when the CDR3 lacked stop codons and remained in frame with V and J, and all other rearrangements were classified as non-productive. Following IMGT convention, CDR3 was defined as the stretch from the second conserved V-encoded cysteine up to the conserved J-encoded phenylalanine. In an earlier analysis of approximately 500 of the donors, sequences lacking an unambiguous match to a single V gene segment were excluded. In an earlier analysis of around 600 of the donors, V segments were called functional above 56.7% productive rearrangements and were called segregating when the between-donor standard deviation exceeded 5%. To diagnose cytomegalovirus status from the catalog of TCR beta chain sequences, a statistical classification framework was built. A later analysis assigned V and J genes by comparing TCR nucleotide sequences with IMGT/GENE-DB human TR gene sequences. Using the TCRdist pipeline, a later analysis assigned CDR3 sequences along with most-parsimonious VDJ recombination scenarios. In a later analysis, each TCR beta chain was defined by its CDR3 amino acid sequence together with its V-gene family, and reads lacking a unique V-gene family were excluded. A later analysis removed 592 highly shared, low-generation-probability nucleotide sequences to deal with suspected cross-contamination and a sequencing artifact. In a later analysis, a clonal expansion index for each public chain was calculated from normalized within-repertoire ranks of inferred template counts. In a later analysis, generation probabilities were computed using a VDJ recombination model fitted to out-of-frame rearrangements, and the results were checked against IGoR. In a later analysis, TCR-TCR, TCR-HLA and TCR-CMV co-occurrence was scored with hypergeometric tests, and a repertoire-size bias correction was applied to TCR pairs. False discovery rates were estimated in a later analysis by permuting HLA or CMV assignments 20 times. In a later analysis, co-occurring TCRs were grouped using DBSCAN, with TCRdist sequence similarity added in when clustering inside HLA-allele-positive subsets. Co-occurrence clustering excluded repertoires with fewer than 30,000 or more than 120,000 public chains, plus five with anomalous nucleotide sharing. This immuneACCESS table, as held by TCRdb, lists in-frame sequences with V and J called but not all clones. Of the missing ones, under half trace to an unresolved V gene in checked studies; the others have no known cause. D and trimming come from the DNA, and the V and J calls and clone size come from that table. This sample is represented by 130,000 or so clones; roughly 80% of them were singletons. The ten largest clones represent approximately 0.86% of the sample.

Notes on this clone: Its antigen target is currently unknown. No quality values exist for individual bases; no much larger clone is one base distant.

The sequence links TRBV11-2 to TRBJ2-1; a tentative D call is TRBD2 (5 bases match). This clonotype was sampled from a woman aged 55-75 years in good health and CMV-seronegative. The specimen sequenced was PBMCs. The CDR3 reads as follows: CASGLASFSYNEQFF. The nucleotides are TGTGCCAGCGGTTTGGCTAGCTTCTCCTACAATGAGCAGTTCTTC.